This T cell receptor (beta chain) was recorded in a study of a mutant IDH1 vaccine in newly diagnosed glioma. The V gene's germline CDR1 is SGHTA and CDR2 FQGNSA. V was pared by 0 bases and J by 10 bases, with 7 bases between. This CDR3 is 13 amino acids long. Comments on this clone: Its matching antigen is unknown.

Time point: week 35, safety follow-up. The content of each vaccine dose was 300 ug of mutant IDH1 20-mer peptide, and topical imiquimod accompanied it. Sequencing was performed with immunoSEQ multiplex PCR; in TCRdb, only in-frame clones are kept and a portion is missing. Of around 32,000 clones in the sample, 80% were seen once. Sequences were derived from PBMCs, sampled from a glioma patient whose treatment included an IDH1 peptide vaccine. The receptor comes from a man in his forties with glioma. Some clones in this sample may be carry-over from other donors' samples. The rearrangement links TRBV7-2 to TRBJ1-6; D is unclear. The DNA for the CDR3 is TGTGCCAGCAGCTTAGCCAGGACGTCACCCCTCCACTTT. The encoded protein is CASSLARTSPLHF.